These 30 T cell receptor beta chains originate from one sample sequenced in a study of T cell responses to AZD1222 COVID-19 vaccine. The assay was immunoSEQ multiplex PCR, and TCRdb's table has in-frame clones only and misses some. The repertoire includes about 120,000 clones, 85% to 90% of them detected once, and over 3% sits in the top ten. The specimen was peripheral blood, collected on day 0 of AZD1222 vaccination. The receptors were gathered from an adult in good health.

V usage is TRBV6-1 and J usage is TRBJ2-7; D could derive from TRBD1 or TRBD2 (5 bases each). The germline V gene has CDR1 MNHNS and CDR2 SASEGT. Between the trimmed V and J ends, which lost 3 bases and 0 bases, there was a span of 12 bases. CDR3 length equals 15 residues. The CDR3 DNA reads TGTGCCAGCAGTGAGTGGGGACGTCACTCCTACGAGCAGTACTTC. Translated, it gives CASSEWGRHSYEQYF.

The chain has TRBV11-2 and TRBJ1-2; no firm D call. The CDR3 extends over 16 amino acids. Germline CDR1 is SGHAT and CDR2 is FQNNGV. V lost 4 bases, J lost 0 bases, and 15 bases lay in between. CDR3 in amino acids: CASSSIRQAANYGYTF. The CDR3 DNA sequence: TGTGCCAGCAGCTCCATCCGGCAGGCTGCTAACTATGGCTACACCTTC.

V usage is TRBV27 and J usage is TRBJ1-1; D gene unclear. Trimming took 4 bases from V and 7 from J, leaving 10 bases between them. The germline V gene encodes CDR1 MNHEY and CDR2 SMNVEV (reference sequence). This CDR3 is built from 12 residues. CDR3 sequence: CASSSRDSEAFF. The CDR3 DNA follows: TGTGCCAGCAGTTCGAGGGATAGTGAAGCTTTCTTT.

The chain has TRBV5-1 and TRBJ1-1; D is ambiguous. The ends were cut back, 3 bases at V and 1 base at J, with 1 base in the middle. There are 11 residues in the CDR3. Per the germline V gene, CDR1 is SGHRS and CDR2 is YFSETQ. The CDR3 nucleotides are TGCGCCAGCAGCTCGAACACTGAAGCTTTCTTT. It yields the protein CASSSNTEAFF.

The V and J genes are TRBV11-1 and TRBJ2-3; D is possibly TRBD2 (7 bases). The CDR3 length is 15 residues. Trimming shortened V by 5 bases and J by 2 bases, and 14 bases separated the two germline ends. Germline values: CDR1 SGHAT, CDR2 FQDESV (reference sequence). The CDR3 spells CASSPEGGATDTQYF. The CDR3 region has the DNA TGTGCCAGCAGCCCGGAGGGGGGGGCCACAGATACGCAGTATTTT.

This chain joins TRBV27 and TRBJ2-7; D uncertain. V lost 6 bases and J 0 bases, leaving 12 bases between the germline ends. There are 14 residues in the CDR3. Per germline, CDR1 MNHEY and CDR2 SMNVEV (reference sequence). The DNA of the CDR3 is TGTGCCAGCAGCCATCGCGGTGACTCCTACGAGCAGTACTTC. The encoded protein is CASSHRGDSYEQYF.

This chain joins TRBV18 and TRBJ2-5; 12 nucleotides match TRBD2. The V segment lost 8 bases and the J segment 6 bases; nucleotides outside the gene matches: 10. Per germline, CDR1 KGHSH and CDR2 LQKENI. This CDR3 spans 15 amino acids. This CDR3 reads CASAGRLAGEKTQYF. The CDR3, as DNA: TGTGCCAGCGCAGGTCGACTAGCGGGGGAAAAGACCCAGTACTTC.

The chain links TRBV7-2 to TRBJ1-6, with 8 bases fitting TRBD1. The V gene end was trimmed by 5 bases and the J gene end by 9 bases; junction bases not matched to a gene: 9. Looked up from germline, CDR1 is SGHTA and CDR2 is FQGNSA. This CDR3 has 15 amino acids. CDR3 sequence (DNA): TGTGCCAGCAGCCCAAGGACAGGGTTGGGTTCACCCCTCCACTTT. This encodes CASSPRTGLGSPLHF.

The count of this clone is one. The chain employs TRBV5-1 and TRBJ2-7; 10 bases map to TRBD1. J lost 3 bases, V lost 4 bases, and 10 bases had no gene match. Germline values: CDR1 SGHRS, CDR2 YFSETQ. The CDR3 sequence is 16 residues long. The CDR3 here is CASSETPGQGIYEQYF. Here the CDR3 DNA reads TGCGCCAGCAGCGAGACGCCGGGACAGGGGATCTACGAGCAGTACTTC.

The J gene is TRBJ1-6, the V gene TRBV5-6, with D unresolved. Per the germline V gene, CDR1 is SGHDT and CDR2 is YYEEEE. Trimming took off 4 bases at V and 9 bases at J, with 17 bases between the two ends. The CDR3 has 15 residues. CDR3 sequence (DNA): TGTGCCAGCAGCACCGCCCCGGATCCAGGTTCACCCCTCCACTTT. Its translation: CASSTAPDPGSPLHF.

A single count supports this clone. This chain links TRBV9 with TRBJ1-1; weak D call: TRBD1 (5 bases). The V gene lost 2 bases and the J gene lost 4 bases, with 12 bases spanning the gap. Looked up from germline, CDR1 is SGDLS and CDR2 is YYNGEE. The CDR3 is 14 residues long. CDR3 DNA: TGTGCCAGCAGCGTGATGATGGGGGGCACTGAAGCTTTCTTT. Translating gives CASSVMMGGTEAFF. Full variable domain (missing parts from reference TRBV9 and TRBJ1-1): DSGVTQTPKHLITATGQRVTLRCSPRSGDLSVYWYQQSLDQGLQFLIQYYNGEERAKGNILERFSAQQFPDLHSELNLSSLELGDSALYFCASSVMMGGTEAFFGQGTRLTVV.

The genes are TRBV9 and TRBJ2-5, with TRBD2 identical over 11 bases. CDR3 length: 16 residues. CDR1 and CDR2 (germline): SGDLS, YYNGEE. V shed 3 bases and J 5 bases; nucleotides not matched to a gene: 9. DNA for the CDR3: TGTGCCAGCAGCGCCAAACTAGCGGGGGCGCGGGAGACCCAGTACTTC. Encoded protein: CASSAKLAGARETQYF.

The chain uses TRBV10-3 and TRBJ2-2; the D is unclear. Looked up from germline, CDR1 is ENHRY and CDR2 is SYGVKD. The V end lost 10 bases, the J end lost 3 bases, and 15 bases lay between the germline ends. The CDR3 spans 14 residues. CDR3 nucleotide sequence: TGTGCCACCTCCCTTAGGGCCGACACCGGGGAGCTGTTTTTT. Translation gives CATSLRADTGELFF.

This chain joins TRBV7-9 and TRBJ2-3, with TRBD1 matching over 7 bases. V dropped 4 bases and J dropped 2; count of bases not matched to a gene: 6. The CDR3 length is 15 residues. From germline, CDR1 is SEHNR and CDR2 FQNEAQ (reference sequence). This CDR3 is CASSSRGSVTDTQYF. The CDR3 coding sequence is TGTGCCAGCAGCTCCAGGGGGTCGGTCACAGATACGCAGTATTTT.

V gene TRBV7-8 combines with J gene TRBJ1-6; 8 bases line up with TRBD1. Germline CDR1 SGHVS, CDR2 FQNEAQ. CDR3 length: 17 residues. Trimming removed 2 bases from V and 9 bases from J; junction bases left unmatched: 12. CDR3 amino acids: CASSLSTGGPISSPLHF. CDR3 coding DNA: TGTGCCAGCAGCTTAAGTACAGGGGGACCGATTAGTTCACCCCTCCACTTT.

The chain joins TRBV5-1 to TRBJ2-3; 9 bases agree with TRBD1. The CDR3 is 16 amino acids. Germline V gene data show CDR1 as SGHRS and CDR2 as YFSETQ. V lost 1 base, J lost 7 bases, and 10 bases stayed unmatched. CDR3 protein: CASSLTGQGLVYTQYF. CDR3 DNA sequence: TGCGCCAGCAGCTTGACCGGACAGGGGCTCGTGTATACGCAGTATTTT.

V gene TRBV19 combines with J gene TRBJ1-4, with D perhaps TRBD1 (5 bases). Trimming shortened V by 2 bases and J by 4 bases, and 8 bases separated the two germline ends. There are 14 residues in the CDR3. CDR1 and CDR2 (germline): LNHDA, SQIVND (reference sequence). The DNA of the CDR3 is TGTGCCAGTAGTATACGGCAGGGTAATGAAAAACTGTTTTTT. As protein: CASSIRQGNEKLFF.

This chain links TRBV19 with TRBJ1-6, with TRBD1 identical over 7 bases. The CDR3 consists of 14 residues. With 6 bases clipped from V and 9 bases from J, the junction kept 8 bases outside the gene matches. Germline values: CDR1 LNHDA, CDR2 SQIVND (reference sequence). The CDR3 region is CASRLRDSLSPLHF. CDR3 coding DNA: TGTGCCAGTAGACTCCGGGACAGTCTTTCACCCCTCCACTTT.

The CDR3 loop reads CASSLRDRDRYTF. Written as DNA, the CDR3 is TGTGCCAGCTCACTCCGGGACAGGGATCGCTACACCTTC. The V call is TRBV18, the J call TRBJ1-2, with 9 bases lining up with TRBD1. The CDR3 contains 13 residues. Germline-derived CDR1 and CDR2 are KGHSH and LQKENI. J was trimmed by 9 bases and V by 4 bases; bases with no gene match: 6.

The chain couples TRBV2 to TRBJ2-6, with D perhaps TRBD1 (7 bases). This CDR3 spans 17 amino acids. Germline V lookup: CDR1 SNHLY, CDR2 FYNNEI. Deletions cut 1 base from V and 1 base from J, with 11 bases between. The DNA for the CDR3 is TGTGCCAGCAGTGAAGGGAGGGGGCGTTCTGGGGCCAACGTCCTGACTTTC. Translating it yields CASSEGRGRSGANVLTF.

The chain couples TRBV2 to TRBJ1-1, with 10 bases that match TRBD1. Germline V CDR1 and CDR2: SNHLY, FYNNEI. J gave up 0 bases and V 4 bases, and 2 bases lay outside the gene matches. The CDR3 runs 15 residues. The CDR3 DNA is TGTGCCAGCAGTGGGACAGGGGGACTGAACACTGAAGCTTTCTTT. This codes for CASSGTGGLNTEAFF.

The CDR3 loop reads CASSPSDSGYDEQYF. In DNA, the CDR3 is TGTGCCAGCAGCCCATCGGACAGTGGGTATGACGAGCAGTACTTC. J is TRBJ2-7 and V is TRBV7-3, with D perhaps TRBD1 (6 bases). This CDR3 region has 15 residues. From germline, CDR1 is SGHTA and CDR2 FQGTGA. The ends were cut back, 5 bases at V and 5 bases at J, with 19 bases in the middle.

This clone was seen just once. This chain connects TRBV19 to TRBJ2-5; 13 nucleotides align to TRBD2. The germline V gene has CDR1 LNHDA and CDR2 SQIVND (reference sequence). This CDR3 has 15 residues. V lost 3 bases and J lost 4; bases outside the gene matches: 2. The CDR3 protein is CASSMGLAGRETQYF. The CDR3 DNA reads TGTGCCAGTAGTATGGGACTAGCGGGGAGAGAGACCCAGTACTTC.

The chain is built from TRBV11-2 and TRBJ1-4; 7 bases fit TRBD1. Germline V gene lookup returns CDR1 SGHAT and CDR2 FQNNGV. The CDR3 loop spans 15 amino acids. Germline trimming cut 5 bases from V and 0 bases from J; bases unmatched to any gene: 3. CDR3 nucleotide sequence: TGTGCCAGCAGCCCCGACAGGGCAACTAATGAAAAACTGTTTTTT. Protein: CASSPDRATNEKLFF.

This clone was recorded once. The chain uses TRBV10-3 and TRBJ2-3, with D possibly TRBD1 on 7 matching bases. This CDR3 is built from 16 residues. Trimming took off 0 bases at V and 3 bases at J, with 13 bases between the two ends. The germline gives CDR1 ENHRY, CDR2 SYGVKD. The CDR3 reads CAISESRGVGTDTQYF. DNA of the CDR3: TGTGCCATCAGTGAGTCCAGGGGGGTGGGTACAGATACGCAGTATTTT.

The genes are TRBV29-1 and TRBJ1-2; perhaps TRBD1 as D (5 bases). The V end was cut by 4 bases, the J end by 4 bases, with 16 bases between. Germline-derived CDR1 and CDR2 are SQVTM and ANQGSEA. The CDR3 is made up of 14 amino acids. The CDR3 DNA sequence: TGCAGCGTTGTAGGTGGGCAGGGCCGCTATGGCTACACCTTC. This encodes CSVVGGQGRYGYTF. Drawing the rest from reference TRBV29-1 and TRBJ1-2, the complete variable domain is SAVISQKPSRDICQRGTSLTIQCQVDSQVTMMFWYRQQPGQSLTLIATANQGSEATYESGFVIDKFPISRPNLTFSTLTVSNMSPEDSSIYLCSVVGGQGRYGYTFGSGTRLTVV.

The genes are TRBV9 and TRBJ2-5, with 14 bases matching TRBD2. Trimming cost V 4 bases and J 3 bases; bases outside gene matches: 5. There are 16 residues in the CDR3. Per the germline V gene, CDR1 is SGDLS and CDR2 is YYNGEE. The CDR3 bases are TGTGCCAGCAGCCCGCTGGGACTAGCGGGGGAAGAGACCCAGTACTTC. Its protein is CASSPLGLAGEETQYF.

CDR3: CASSRLAGEANEKLFF. CDR3 nucleotides: TGTGCCAGCAGCCGATTAGCAGGGGAGGCTAATGAAAAACTGTTTTTT. V is TRBV14 and J is TRBJ1-4; weak D call: TRBD1 (6 bases). The CDR3 is made up of 16 amino acids. CDR1 is SGHDN, CDR2 FVKESK, per germline. Trimming stripped 4 bases from V and 3 bases from J, with 15 bases between.

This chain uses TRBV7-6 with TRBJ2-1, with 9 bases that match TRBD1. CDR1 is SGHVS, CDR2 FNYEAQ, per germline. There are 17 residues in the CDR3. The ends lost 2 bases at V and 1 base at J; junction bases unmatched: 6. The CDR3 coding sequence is TGTGCCAGCAGCTTAACCATGACAGGGGGATCCTACAATGAGCAGTTCTTC. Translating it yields CASSLTMTGGSYNEQFF.

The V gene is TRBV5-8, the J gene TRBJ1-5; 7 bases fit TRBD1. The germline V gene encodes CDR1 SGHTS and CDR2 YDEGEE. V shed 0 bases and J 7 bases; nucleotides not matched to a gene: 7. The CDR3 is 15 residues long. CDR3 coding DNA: TGTGCCAGCAGCTTGGCTGGGGCAGGGGGACAGCCCCAGCATTTT. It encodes CASSLAGAGGQPQHF.